The clone carrying this T cell receptor beta chain showed up just a few times. Its matching antigen is unknown. Amplification used 60 Vbeta primers and 13 Jbeta primers. TCRdb's table, derived via immunoSEQ multiplex PCR, lists solely in-frame clones and lacks some. The sample lists 120,000 to 150,000 clones; over 75% were seen once. V shed 6 bases and J 6 bases; nucleotides not matched to a gene: 19. The CDR3 extends over 17 amino acids. This record belongs to a study of cytomegalovirus exposure and HLA in healthy donors. Across the study: In an early release, HLA-typed donors contributed 80 million to 95 million unique TCR sequences. Study outcomes and limitations: Exclusion as indistinguishable affected some V segments, including TRBV6-2 and TRBV6-3. Later, an analysis found that common viral pathogens appeared to be linked with several of the most significant clusters. The authors enumerated 150 to 200 TCR beta chains as linked to cytomegalovirus.

V usage is TRBV23-1 and J usage is TRBJ1-2; 7 bases match TRBD1. TRBV23-1 is designated an ORF whose function remains uncertain. The origin of this receptor is a woman in her 30s in good health and CMV-seronegative. The sample taken for sequencing was PBMCs. CDR3 protein: CASSPMGQLIPKDGYTF. The CDR3, as DNA: TGCGCCAGCAGCCCGATGGGACAGTTGATTCCGAAGGATGGCTACACCTTC.